The 20 T cell receptor beta chains reported below all come from one sample, sequenced in a study of cytomegalovirus exposure and HLA in healthy donors. The PCR used 60 Vbeta and 13 Jbeta primers. Some clones are missing from TCRdb's copy, which holds only in-frame ones; the method was immunoSEQ multiplex PCR. The repertoire holds about 38,000 clones, with approximately 66% as singletons. Specimen: PBMCs. These receptor sequences come from a middle-aged man in good health and CMV-seropositive.

The CDR3 here is CASSERAEKLFF. CDR3 nucleotide sequence: TGTGCCAGCAGTGAGAGGGCAGAAAAACTGTTTTTT. The chain combines TRBV2 with TRBJ1-4; D is ambiguous. This CDR3 has 12 residues. CDR1 and CDR2 from the germline V gene are SNHLY and FYNNEI. The V and J ends lost 3 bases and 8 bases respectively, with 7 bases between them.

This clone was detected a few times. This chain links TRBV7-2 with TRBJ1-1; D is uncertain. Germline V gene lookup returns CDR1 SGHTA and CDR2 FQGNSA. The CDR3 is made up of 12 amino acids. Trimming took off 7 bases at V and 0 bases at J, with 6 bases between the two ends. CDR3 residues: CASMEMNTEAFF. CDR3 DNA sequence: TGTGCCAGCATGGAGATGAACACTGAAGCTTTCTTT.

The V and J genes are TRBV7-9 and TRBJ2-7; 8 nucleotides align to TRBD1. The CDR3 is made up of 15 amino acids. Germline V gene sequence: CDR1 SEHNR, CDR2 FQNEAQ (reference sequence). The junction had 6 bases not matched to a gene; V was cut back by 1 base and J by 4 bases. CDR3 DNA sequence: TGTGCCAGCAGCTTAGGACAGGGGAAAGGTTACGAGCAGTACTTC. This codes for CASSLGQGKGYEQYF.

The chain combines TRBV30 with TRBJ2-3; no clear D. Germline lookup yields CDR1 GTSNPN and CDR2 SVGIG (reference sequence). Trimming pared 4 bases from V and 2 bases from J, leaving 16 bases between. The CDR3 has 15 amino acids. The CDR3 here is CAWKVTQIFTDTQYF. CDR3 coding DNA: TGTGCCTGGAAGGTGACACAGATCTTCACAGATACGCAGTATTTT. Full variable domain (remainder filled in from reference TRBV30 and TRBJ2-3): SQTIHQWPATLVQPVGSPLSLECTVEGTSNPNLYWYRQAAGRGLQLLFYSVGIGQISSEVPQNLSASRPQDRQFILSSKKLLLSDSGFYLCAWKVTQIFTDTQYFGPGTRLTVL.

V gene TRBV30 combines with J gene TRBJ2-5, with 7 bases fitting TRBD2. Per the germline V gene, CDR1 is GTSNPN and CDR2 is SVGIG (reference sequence). The CDR3 totals 13 residues. The V and J ends lost 1 base and 5 bases, in that order; junction bases with no gene match: 4. This CDR3 reads CAWSAHSGETQYF. Written as DNA, the CDR3 is TGTGCCTGGAGTGCCCATAGCGGGGAGACCCAGTACTTC. The entire variable domain, with the rest obtained from reference TRBV30 and TRBJ2-5, is as follows: SQTIHQWPATLVQPVGSPLSLECTVEGTSNPNLYWYRQAAGRGLQLLFYSVGIGQISSEVPQNLSASRPQDRQFILSSKKLLLSDSGFYLCAWSAHSGETQYFGPGTRLLVL.

This clone was counted only a few times. This chain links TRBV29-1 with TRBJ1-3; D is uncertain. Germline CDR1 and CDR2: SQVTM and ANQGSEA. This CDR3 is 13 amino acids long. V was clipped by 5 bases and J by 0 bases, with 8 bases between them. CDR3 protein: CSVMLNSGNTIYF. The CDR3 DNA reads TGCAGCGTTATGTTAAACTCTGGAAACACCATATATTTT.

This rearrangement joins TRBV5-1 to TRBJ1-1; 7 positions agree with TRBD1. The junction had 1 base not matched to a gene; V was cut back by 1 base and J by 1 base. Germline CDR1 and CDR2: SGHRS and YFSETQ. The CDR3 covers 14 residues. The DNA for the CDR3 is TGCGCCAGCAGCTTGAAGGGGGCGAACACTGAAGCTTTCTTT. It translates to CASSLKGANTEAFF.

CDR3 region: CASSTSGRGQGDGYTF. Written as DNA, the CDR3 is TGTGCCAGCAGTACTAGTGGACGGGGACAGGGGGACGGCTACACCTTC. The chain links TRBV28 to TRBJ1-2; 11 bases agree with TRBD1. Germline CDR1 and CDR2: MDHEN and SYDVKM. This CDR3 has 16 amino acids. The J segment lost 8 bases and the V segment lost 5 bases, leaving 13 bases of the junction unmatched.

The rearrangement links TRBV7-2 to TRBJ2-1; tentative D call: TRBD2 (5 bases). The V end was cut by 6 bases, the J end by 5 bases, with 17 bases between. The CDR3 is made up of 15 amino acids. Germline assignment: CDR1 SGHTA and CDR2 FQGNSA. The CDR3 DNA follows: TGTGCCAGCAGTACGGGGTATGGGTTGCACAATGAGCAGTTCTTC. This codes for CASSTGYGLHNEQFF.

The V gene is TRBV7-9, the J gene TRBJ1-2; TRBD1 agrees at 8 bases. With V trimmed by 8 bases and J by 8 bases, 13 bases remained unmatched. Germline V lookup: CDR1 SEHNR, CDR2 FQNEAQ (reference sequence). The CDR3 contains 14 residues. The DNA for the CDR3 is TGTGCCAGCTCCACACCAGGGGGCTTCTGGGGCTACACCTTC. Its protein is CASSTPGGFWGYTF.

V gene TRBV6-4 combines with J gene TRBJ1-2; TRBD1 matches 8 bases. This CDR3 is 15 amino acids long. V lost 2 bases, J lost 3 bases, and 5 bases stayed unmatched. Germline CDR1 MRHNA, CDR2 SNTAGT. The CDR3 here is CASSDPTGDDYGYTF. CDR3 coding DNA: TGTGCCAGCAGTGACCCGACAGGGGATGACTATGGCTACACCTTC.

This clone was seen only a few times. The CDR3 DNA reads as TGTGCCAGCTCCCAGTTGACAGGGGGAACTGAAGCTTTCTTT. This codes for CASSQLTGGTEAFF. The chain is built from TRBV18 and TRBJ1-1, with 9 bases aligning to TRBD1. CDR1 is KGHSH and CDR2 is LQKENI in the germline V gene. J lost 5 bases, V lost 6 bases, and 7 bases had no gene match. The CDR3 runs to 14 residues.

The CDR3 here is CASRNSGGSHEQYF. The CDR3 region has the DNA TGTGCCAGCAGGAATAGCGGGGGGAGCCACGAGCAGTACTTC. This chain joins TRBV2 and TRBJ2-7; 10 bases are shared with TRBD2. The CDR3 is 14 residues long. Per germline, CDR1 SNHLY and CDR2 FYNNEI. Trimming removed 6 bases from V and 5 bases from J; junction bases left unmatched: 7.

This sequence joins TRBV29-1 and TRBJ2-1, with TRBD1 matching over 7 bases. The CDR3 has 14 amino acids. Trimming at V came to 7 bases and at J to 2 bases, leaving 8 bases not matched to a gene. The germline V gene encodes CDR1 SQVTM and CDR2 ANQGSEA. The CDR3 sequence is CSAQGGAPYNEQFF. CDR3 DNA sequence: TGCAGCGCCCAAGGGGGCGCGCCCTACAATGAGCAGTTCTTC.

The genes are TRBV7-3 and TRBJ2-2, with 8 bases fitting TRBD1. Looked up from germline, CDR1 is SGHTA and CDR2 is FQGTGA. J lost 9 bases, V lost 2 bases, and 5 bases had no gene match. This CDR3 is 14 amino acids long. The CDR3 DNA reads as TGTGCCAGCAGCTTAGGGCAGGGGGCCCGGGAGCTGTTTTTT. This sequence encodes CASSLGQGARELFF.

The chain links TRBV14 to TRBJ1-1; D is perhaps TRBD1 (5 bases). Trimming left V 2 bases short and J 1 base short, with 8 bases between. This CDR3 contains 14 residues. From germline, CDR1 is SGHDN and CDR2 FVKESK. The CDR3: CASSQWGQNTEAFF. The CDR3 nucleotides are TGTGCCAGCAGCCAATGGGGCCAGAACACTGAAGCTTTCTTT.

This clone turned up a few times. The chain carries TRBV11-3 and TRBJ2-7, with 9 bases identical to TRBD1. V was clipped by 5 bases and J by 7 bases; unmatched bases: 12. The CDR3 is 15 residues long. Per the germline V gene, CDR1 is SGHNT and CDR2 is YENEEA. CDR3 region: CASSPTSGTGREQYF. Written as DNA, the CDR3 is TGTGCCAGCAGCCCCACCTCCGGGACAGGGCGTGAGCAGTACTTC.

The V and J genes are TRBV7-6 and TRBJ1-1; tentative D call: TRBD1 (5 bases). The germline gives CDR1 SGHVS, CDR2 FNYEAQ. The CDR3 is 16 residues long. V was shortened by 1 base and J by 6 bases, with 18 bases between the two germline ends. CDR3 in amino acids: CASSLGANRPYSEAFF. The CDR3, as DNA: TGTGCCAGCAGCTTAGGGGCGAACAGGCCGTATTCTGAAGCTTTCTTT.

J is TRBJ2-7 and V is TRBV10-2, with D maybe TRBD2 (6 bases). V was clipped by 8 bases and J by 7 bases, with 15 bases between them. Germline V gene data show CDR1 as WSHSY and CDR2 as SAAADI. This CDR3 has 12 residues. The CDR3 bases are TGCGCCAGCGGAGGAGGGGTGGGTGAGCAGTACTTC. Translating gives CASGGGVGEQYF.

In its sample, this clone was seen a few times. The chain carries TRBV6-1 and TRBJ1-5, with no clear D. V was shortened by 3 bases and J by 0 bases, with 6 bases between the two germline ends. The germline V gene encodes CDR1 MNHNS and CDR2 SASEGT. This CDR3 spans 14 amino acids. Written as DNA, the CDR3 is TGTGCCAGCAGTGACCCTTATAGCAATCAGCCCCAGCATTTT. It encodes CASSDPYSNQPQHF.